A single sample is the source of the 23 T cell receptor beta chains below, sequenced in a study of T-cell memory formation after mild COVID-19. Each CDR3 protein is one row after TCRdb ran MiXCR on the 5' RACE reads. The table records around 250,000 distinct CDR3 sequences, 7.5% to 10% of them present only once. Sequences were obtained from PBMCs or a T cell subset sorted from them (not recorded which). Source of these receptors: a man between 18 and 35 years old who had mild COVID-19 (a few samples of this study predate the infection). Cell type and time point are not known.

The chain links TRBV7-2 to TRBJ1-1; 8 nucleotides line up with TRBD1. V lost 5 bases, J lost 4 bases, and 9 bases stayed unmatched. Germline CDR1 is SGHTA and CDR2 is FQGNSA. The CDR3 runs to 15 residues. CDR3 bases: TGTGCCAGCAGCCATGGAGGACAGGGTGGCACTGAAGCTTTCTTT. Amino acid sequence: CASSHGGQGGTEAFF.

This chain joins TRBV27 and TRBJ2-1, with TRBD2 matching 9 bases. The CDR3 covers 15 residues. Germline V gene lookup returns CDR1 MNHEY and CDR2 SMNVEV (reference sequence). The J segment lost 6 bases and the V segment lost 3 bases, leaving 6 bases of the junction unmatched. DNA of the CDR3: TGTGCCAGCAGTTTGAGGCTAGCGGGGTCCAATGAGCAGTTCTTC. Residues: CASSLRLAGSNEQFF.

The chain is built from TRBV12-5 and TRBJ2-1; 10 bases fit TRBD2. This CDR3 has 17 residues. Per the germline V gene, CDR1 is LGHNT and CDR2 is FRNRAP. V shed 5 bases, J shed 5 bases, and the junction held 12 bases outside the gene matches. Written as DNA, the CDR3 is TGTGCTAGTGGTCCGACGAGACTAGCGGGTACTGACAATGAGCAGTTCTTC. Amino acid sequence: CASGPTRLAGTDNEQFF.

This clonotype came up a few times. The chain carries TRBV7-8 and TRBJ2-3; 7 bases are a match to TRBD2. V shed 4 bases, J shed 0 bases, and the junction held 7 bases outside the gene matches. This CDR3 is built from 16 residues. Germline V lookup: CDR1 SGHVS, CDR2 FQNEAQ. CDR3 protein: CASSSLAARSTDTQYF. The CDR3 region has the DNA TGTGCCAGCAGCTCCCTAGCGGCACGTAGCACAGATACGCAGTATTTT.

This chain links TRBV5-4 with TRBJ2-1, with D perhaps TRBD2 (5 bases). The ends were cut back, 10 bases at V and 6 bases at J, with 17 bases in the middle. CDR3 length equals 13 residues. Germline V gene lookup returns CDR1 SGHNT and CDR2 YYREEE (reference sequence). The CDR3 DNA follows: TGTGCCCTCCACTCTCGTGCGGGCAATGAGCAGTTCTTC. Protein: CALHSRAGNEQFF.

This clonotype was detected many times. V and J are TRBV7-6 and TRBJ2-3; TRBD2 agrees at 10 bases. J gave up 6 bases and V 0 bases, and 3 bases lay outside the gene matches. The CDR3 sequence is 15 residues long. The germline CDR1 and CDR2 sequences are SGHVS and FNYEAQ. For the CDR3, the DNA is TGTGCCAGCAGCTTAGCAGCGGGGGGGCCGGATACGCAGTATTTT. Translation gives CASSLAAGGPDTQYF.

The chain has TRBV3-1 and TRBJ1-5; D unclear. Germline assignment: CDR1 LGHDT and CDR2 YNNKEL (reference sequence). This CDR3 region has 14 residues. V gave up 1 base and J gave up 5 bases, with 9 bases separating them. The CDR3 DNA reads TGTGCCAGCAGCCAAGGGAATAAGGATCAGCCCCAGCATTTT. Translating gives CASSQGNKDQPQHF.

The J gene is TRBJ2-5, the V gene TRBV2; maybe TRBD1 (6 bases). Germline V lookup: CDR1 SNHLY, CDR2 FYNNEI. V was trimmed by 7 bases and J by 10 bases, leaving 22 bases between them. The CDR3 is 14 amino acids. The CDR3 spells CASTGRAARGSQYF. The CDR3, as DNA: TGTGCCAGCACTGGGCGAGCGGCCAGGGGTAGCCAGTACTTC.

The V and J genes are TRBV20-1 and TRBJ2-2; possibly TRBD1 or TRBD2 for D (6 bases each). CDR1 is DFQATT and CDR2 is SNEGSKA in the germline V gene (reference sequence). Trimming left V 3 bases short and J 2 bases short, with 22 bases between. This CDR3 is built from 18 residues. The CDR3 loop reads CSASALGIRGPNTGELFF. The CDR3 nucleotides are TGCAGTGCTAGTGCCCTCGGAATCCGGGGGCCAAACACCGGGGAGCTGTTTTTT.

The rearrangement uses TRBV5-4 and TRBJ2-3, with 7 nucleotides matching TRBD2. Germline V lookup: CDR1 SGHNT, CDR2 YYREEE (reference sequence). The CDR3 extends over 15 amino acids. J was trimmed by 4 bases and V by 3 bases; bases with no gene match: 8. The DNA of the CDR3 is TGTGCCAGCAGCTGGGTCAGCGGGGCCTCAGATACGCAGTATTTT. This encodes CASSWVSGASDTQYF.

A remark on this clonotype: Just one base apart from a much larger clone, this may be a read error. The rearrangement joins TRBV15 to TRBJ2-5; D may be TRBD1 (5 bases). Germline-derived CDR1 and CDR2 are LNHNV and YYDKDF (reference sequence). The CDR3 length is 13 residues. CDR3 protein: CATSRGQKDTQYF. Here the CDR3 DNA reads TGTGCCACCAGCAGAGGACAGAAAGATACCCAGTACTTC.

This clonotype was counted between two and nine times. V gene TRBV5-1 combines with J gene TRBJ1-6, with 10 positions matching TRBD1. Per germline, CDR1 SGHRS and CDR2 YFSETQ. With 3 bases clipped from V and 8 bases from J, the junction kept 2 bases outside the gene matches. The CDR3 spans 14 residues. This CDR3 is CASSSGTGDSPLHF. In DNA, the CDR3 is TGCGCCAGCAGCTCCGGGACAGGGGATTCACCCCTCCACTTT.

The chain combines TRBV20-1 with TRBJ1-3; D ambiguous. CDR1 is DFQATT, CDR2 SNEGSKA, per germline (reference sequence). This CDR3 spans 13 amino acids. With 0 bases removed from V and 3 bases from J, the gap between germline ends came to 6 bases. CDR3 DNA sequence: TGCAGTGCTAGAGATGGGCTTGGAAACACCATATATTTT. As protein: CSARDGLGNTIYF.

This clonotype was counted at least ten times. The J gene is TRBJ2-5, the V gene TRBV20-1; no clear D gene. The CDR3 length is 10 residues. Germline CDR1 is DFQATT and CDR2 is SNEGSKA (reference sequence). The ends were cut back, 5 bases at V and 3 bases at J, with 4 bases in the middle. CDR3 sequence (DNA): TGCAGTGCTTCCAAAGAGACCCAGTACTTC. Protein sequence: CSASKETQYF.

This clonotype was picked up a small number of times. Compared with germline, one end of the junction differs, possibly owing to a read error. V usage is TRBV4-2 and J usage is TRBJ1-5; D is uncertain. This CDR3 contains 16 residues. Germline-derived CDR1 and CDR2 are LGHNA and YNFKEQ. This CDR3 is CASSKDGEALNQPQHF. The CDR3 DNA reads TGTGCCAGCAGCAAAGATGGCGAGGCATTAAATCAGCCCCAGCATTTT.

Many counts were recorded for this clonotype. In nucleotides, the CDR3 is TGCGCCAGCAGCCAAGAAGTGGCGGGCAGGATTAACACCGGGGAGCTGTTTTTT. Its translation: CASSQEVAGRINTGELFF. The J gene is TRBJ2-2, the V gene TRBV4-3; maybe TRBD2 (5 bases). Germline assignment: CDR1 LGHNA and CDR2 YSLEER. This CDR3 region has 18 residues. Trimming took off 0 bases at V and 2 bases at J, with 16 bases between the two ends.

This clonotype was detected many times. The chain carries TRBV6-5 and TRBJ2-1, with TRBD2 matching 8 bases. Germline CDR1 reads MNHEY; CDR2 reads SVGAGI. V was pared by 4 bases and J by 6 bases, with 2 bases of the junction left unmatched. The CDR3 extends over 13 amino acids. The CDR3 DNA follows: TGTGCCAGCAGTTCGGGGGGGCTCAATGAGCAGTTCTTC. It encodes CASSSGGLNEQFF.

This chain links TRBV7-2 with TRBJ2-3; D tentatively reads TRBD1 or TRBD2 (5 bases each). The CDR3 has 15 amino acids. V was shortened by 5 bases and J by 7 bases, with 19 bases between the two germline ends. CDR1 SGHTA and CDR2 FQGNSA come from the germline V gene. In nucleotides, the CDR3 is TGTGCCAGCAGCCCGGGGACGGCCCTCGGGAATACGCAGTATTTT. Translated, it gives CASSPGTALGNTQYF.

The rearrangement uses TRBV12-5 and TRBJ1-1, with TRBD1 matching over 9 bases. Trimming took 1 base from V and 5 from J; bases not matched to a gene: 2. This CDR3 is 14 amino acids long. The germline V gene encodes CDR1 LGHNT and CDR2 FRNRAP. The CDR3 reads CASGLGTGVTEAFF. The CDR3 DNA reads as TGTGCTAGTGGTTTGGGGACAGGGGTTACTGAAGCTTTCTTT.

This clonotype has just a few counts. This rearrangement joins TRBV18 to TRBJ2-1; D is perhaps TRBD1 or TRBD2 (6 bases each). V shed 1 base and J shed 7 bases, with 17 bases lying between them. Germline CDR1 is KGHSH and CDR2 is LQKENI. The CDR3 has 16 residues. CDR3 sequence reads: CASSPLSGGDLNEQFF. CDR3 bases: TGTGCCAGCTCACCACTTTCCGGGGGCGACCTAAATGAGCAGTTCTTC.

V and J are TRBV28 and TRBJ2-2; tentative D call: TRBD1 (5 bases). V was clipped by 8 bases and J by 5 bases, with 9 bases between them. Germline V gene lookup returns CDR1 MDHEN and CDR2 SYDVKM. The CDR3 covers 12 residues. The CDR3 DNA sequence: TGTGCCAGCGCCAGGGTAACCGGGGAGCTGTTTTTT. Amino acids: CASARVTGELFF.

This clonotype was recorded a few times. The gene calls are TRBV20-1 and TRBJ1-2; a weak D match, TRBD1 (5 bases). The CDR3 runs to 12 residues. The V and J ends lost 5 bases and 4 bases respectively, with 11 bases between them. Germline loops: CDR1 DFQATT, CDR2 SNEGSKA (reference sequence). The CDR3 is CSAPGTVYGYTF. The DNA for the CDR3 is TGCAGTGCTCCCGGGACGGTCTATGGCTACACCTTC.

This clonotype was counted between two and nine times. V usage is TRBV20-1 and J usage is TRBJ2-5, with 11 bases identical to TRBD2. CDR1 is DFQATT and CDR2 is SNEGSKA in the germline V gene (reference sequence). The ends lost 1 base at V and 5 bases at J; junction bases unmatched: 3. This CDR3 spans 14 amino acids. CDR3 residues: CSARVLAGEETQYF. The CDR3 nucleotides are TGCAGTGCTAGAGTACTAGCGGGGGAGGAGACCCAGTACTTC.